Reported below is one T cell receptor (beta chain). Trimming cost V 7 bases and J 0 bases, with 11 bases left between them. Germline CDR1 SGHAT, CDR2 FQNNGV. CDR3 length: 14 amino acids. The data belong to a study of T cell changes during pregnancy in multiple sclerosis. Only in-frame clones appear in the TCRdb table, and some are missing; sequencing was by immunoSEQ multiplex PCR. The repertoire has about 31,000 clones, roughly 87% of them found once; the top ten carry 8% to 10%. The genes are TRBV11-2 and TRBJ2-3; TRBD2 might be the D (5 bases). The specimen was CD8+ T cells from peripheral blood mononuclear cells, collected in the first trimester of pregnancy. The TCR was taken from a female donor with multiple sclerosis, enrolled in a pregnancy study. CDR3: CASTYLASTDTQYF. The DNA of the CDR3 is TGTGCCAGCACCTACCTAGCTAGCACAGATACGCAGTATTTT.